This T cell receptor (beta chain) derives from a study of blood T cell repertoires in COVID-19. Overall study: Sites across the United States, Italy and Spain contributed samples from acute and convalescent COVID-19. The cDNA or gDNA used as material had been derived from T cells, B-cell-depleted T cells, or PBMCs.

Produced via immunoSEQ multiplex PCR; TCRdb's table is partial and in-frame only. Here the sample spans 120,000 or so clones, 70% to 80% being singletons. This clone was found a few times. The CDR3 has 14 amino acids. V was shortened by 5 bases and J by 4 bases, with 14 bases between the two germline ends. Per germline, CDR1 GTSNPN and CDR2 SVGIG (reference sequence). The chain uses TRBV30 and TRBJ2-2; tentatively, D is TRBD1 (6 bases). The sequence was collected from a man in his 70s with acute or convalescent COVID-19. The specimen was peripheral blood. The CDR3 region is CAWALDSATGELFF. DNA of the CDR3: TGTGCCTGGGCATTGGACAGTGCCACCGGGGAGCTGTTTTTT. Drawing the rest from reference TRBV30 and TRBJ2-2, the complete variable domain is SQTIHQWPATLVQPVGSPLSLECTVEGTSNPNLYWYRQAAGRGLQLLFYSVGIGQISSEVPQNLSASRPQDRQFILSSKKLLLSDSGFYLCAWALDSATGELFFGEGSRLTVL.